This T cell receptor beta chain was identified during a study of T cells after posttransplantation cyclophosphamide (TCRdb year 2016). Notes on the research overall: Using TRB sequencing, the study followed how the T cell repertoire rebuilt after myeloablative bone marrow transplantation with posttransplantation cyclophosphamide given as GVHD prophylaxis. Samples from a few dozen PTCy-treated patients, along with samples from some 15 of their related bone marrow donors, underwent antigen receptor sequencing. Blood from all 35 or so PTCy patients with 1-year posttransplant specimens was subjected to TRB sequencing. Up to about 3 additional blood samples from 2 to 5.2 years after transplant were also TRB-sequenced in 3 patients, as was pretransplant blood from a handful of patients. Because TRA and TRB clonality correlated tightly in fewer than ten samples, later TCR analyses were limited to TRB. Public TRB sequences were searched against a database of over 3,600 sequences associated with responses to pathogens, tumor antigens, self-antigens and alloantigens. Broader findings and caveats from the paper: Across the 35 to 55 patients, TRB clonality was highly associated with recipient CMV seropositivity and CMV reactivation, and diversity with PTCy was similar to that in the CNI/methotrexate controls. The TRB repertoires of T cells infiltrating skin or GI tract showed only limited overlap with the TRB repertoires of T cells in blood. Donor-recipient similarity was low at 1-2 months but increased during the first year, and donor CD8+ memory clones often dominated later blood repertoires.

Genomic DNA was the input for TRB sequencing, which was run either with the immunoSEQ assay at survey resolution or with the hsTCRB kit. On the authors' methods: The immunoSEQ software was used for initial read processing, and the LymphoSeq R package was used for repertoire analyses. For each TRB dataset, clonality was calculated as 1 minus normalized Shannon entropy, and the Gini coefficient was computed as well. To infer phenotypes in unsorted samples, TRB sequences from sorted subsets of the recipient or donor were mapped onto unsorted samples from the same recipient. The immuneACCESS repertoire file appears here via TCRdb, limited to in-frame rearrangements. These files lack a portion of the clones; in checked studies, under half of the deficit traces to unresolved V genes, and the cause of the others is not known. From that table come the V and J calls and clone size; the DNA was used to work out D and trimming. The table records 17,000 or so clones for this sample, and not one of them appears only once. The top ten constitute around 0.56% of the sample.

The label giving this sample's treatment or condition can be read as: high-dose cyclophosphamide on days +3 and +4 as single-agent GVHD prophylaxis. Patients in the PTCy group got busulfan and fludarabine conditioning, a marrow graft from a related or unrelated donor, and cyclophosphamide on days +3 and +4. The PTCy-treated patients were drawn from a prospective, multi-institutional clinical trial. Mononuclear cells from peripheral blood and bone marrow were separated by Ficoll-Hypaque density centrifugation and then cryopreserved. This clone was detected many times. It has no known antigen specificity. Base-call qualities are not available, and no considerably larger clone is one nucleotide away. Spanning cysteine to phenylalanine, the CDR3 consists of 17 amino acids. The read is trimmed to its CDR3 DNA, 51 bases read in frame from base 1. CDR1 and CDR2 were assigned from the germline V gene as SGHVS and FQNEAQ. V and J are truncated by 6 bases and 3 bases respectively, leaving an intervening sequence of 22 bases.

The sequencing here drew on PBMCs, taken after allogeneic stem cell transplant with posttransplant cyclophosphamide. The receptor chain draws on TRBV7-8 and TRBJ2-3; matching of 5 bases hints at TRBD2 as the D gene. The TCR sequence derives from a female patient aged 25-40 years who received an allogeneic stem cell transplant from a related donor, was CMV-positive, and had no GVHD. Post transplant, some T cells may arise from the graft donor. The DNA sequence is as follows: TGTGCCAGCAGTCTCGGTTGGACTTCTGAGGTGACAGATACGCAGTATTTT. Its protein product is CASSLGWTSEVTDTQYF.